The next 26 T cell receptor beta chains were all read from a single sample in a study of T cells in Graves' hyperthyroidism and ophthalmopathy. From RNA transcripts, TCR beta CDR3 regions were amplified. A first-round RT-PCR of the TCR CDR3 used the HTBI primer set. TCRdb ran MiXCR on the multiplex PCR reads and lists one entry per CDR3 protein. Among under 250,000 distinct CDR3 sequences listed, approximately 17% were seen once. The source material was blood. Receptors originate from a man aged 50-59 years with Graves' hyperthyroidism.

This chain joins TRBV10-2 and TRBJ1-5; 11 nucleotides agree with TRBD1. Germline V CDR1 and CDR2: WSHSY, SAAADI. The CDR3 runs 14 residues. With 6 bases clipped from V and 6 bases from J, the junction kept 4 bases outside the gene matches. CDR3 region: CASSPDRGRQPQHF. CDR3 DNA: TGCGCCAGCAGCCCGGACAGGGGGCGTCAGCCCCAGCATTTT.

The rearrangement joins TRBV6-1 to TRBJ2-6; 7 nucleotides line up with TRBD1. V trimming: 5 bases; J trimming: 2 bases; junction bases outside the gene matches: 3. CDR3 length equals 15 residues. From germline, CDR1 is MNHNS and CDR2 SASEGT. Written as DNA, the CDR3 is TGTGCCAGCAGTTCGACAGGGACTGGGGCCAACGTCCTGACTTTC. It specifies CASSSTGTGANVLTF.

This clonotype occurred a few times. This chain joins TRBV29-1 and TRBJ2-7; TRBD1 might be the D (5 bases). CDR3 length equals 14 residues. Per germline, CDR1 SQVTM and CDR2 ANQGSEA. V lost 7 bases to trimming and J lost 2 bases, with 18 bases between them. The CDR3 region is CSAESQDPPYEQYF. CDR3 DNA: TGCAGCGCAGAGTCACAGGACCCTCCCTACGAGCAGTACTTC.

This clonotype was observed many times. The chain employs TRBV7-9 and TRBJ2-7; no clear D. CDR1 is SEHNR, CDR2 FQNEAQ, per germline (reference sequence). CDR3 length: 14 residues. With 4 bases removed from V and 0 bases from J, the gap between germline ends came to 10 bases. CDR3 amino acids: CASSSYGPSYEQYF. The CDR3 nucleotides are TGTGCCAGCAGCTCTTACGGGCCCTCCTACGAGCAGTACTTC.

At least ten counts were recorded for this clonotype. V gene TRBV6-1 combines with J gene TRBJ1-5, with no clear D. The CDR3 contains 14 residues. Germline loops: CDR1 MNHNS, CDR2 SASEGT. V was shortened by 5 bases and J by 3 bases, with 11 bases between the two germline ends. CDR3 in amino acids: CASSKQNTNQPQHF. CDR3 coding DNA: TGTGCCAGCAGTAAACAGAACACCAATCAGCCCCAGCATTTT.

The sample holds one count of this clonotype. V usage is TRBV20-1 and J usage is TRBJ2-7; TRBD2 agrees at 12 bases. CDR1 DFQATT and CDR2 SNEGSKA come from the germline V gene (reference sequence). After removal of 3 bases from V and 0 bases from J, the junction contained 3 bases not matched to a gene. The CDR3 length is 15 residues. The CDR3 DNA reads TGCAGTGCTAGCAGGACTAGCGGGGACTCCTACGAGCAGTACTTC. It encodes CSASRTSGDSYEQYF.

In its sample, this clonotype was seen many times. The V gene is TRBV28, the J gene TRBJ2-1; TRBD2 matches 7 bases. Germline CDR1 and CDR2: MDHEN and SYDVKM. Trimming at V came to 5 bases and at J to 10 bases, leaving 11 bases not matched to a gene. The CDR3 covers 14 residues. CDR3 bases: TGTGCCAGCAGTCCAACAAGCGGGAAGTGGGAGCAGTTCTTC. This codes for CASSPTSGKWEQFF.

In its sample, this clonotype was seen a few times. The rearrangement uses TRBV11-3 and TRBJ2-5; D tentatively fits TRBD1 or TRBD2 (5 bases each). Looked up from germline, CDR1 is SGHNT and CDR2 is YENEEA. This CDR3 comprises 14 residues. V was pared by 6 bases and J by 5 bases, with 16 bases between. The CDR3 protein is CASRPGSGTETQYF. For the CDR3, the DNA is TGTGCCAGCAGACCCGGTTCGGGGACGGAGACCCAGTACTTC.

This clonotype was detected only a few times. CDR3 DNA: TGCGCCAGCAGCTTGGTCCAAACCGGGGAGCTGTTTTTT. Amino acid sequence: CASSLVQTGELFF. The chain uses TRBV5-1 and TRBJ2-2, with D hard to call. The CDR3 extends over 13 amino acids. Trimming shortened V by 0 bases and J by 5 bases, and 5 bases separated the two germline ends. CDR1 and CDR2 from the germline V gene are SGHRS and YFSETQ. Looking up the rest from reference TRBV5-1 and TRBJ2-2 gives the full variable domain: KAGVTQTPRYLIKTRGQQVTLSCSPISGHRSVSWYQQTPGQGLQFLFEYFSETQRNKGNFPGRFSGRQFSNSRSEMNVSTLELGDSALYLCASSLVQTGELFFGEGSRLTVL.

The chain has TRBV13 and TRBJ2-1; TRBD2 matches at 14 bases. J gave up 4 bases and V 5 bases, and 7 bases lay outside the gene matches. Germline V gene lookup returns CDR1 PRHDT and CDR2 FYEKMQ (reference sequence). The CDR3 length is 17 residues. CDR3 bases: TGTGCCAGCAGCGTACGGACTAGCGGGAGGCCTTACAATGAGCAGTTCTTC. It specifies CASSVRTSGRPYNEQFF.

This clonotype was detected many times. This chain links TRBV11-2 with TRBJ2-1; TRBD1 aligns across 9 bases. Looked up from germline, CDR1 is SGHAT and CDR2 is FQNNGV. With V trimmed by 2 bases and J by 8 bases, 13 bases remained unmatched. This CDR3 region has 17 residues. CDR3 sequence: CASSLLATGGVIDEQFF. CDR3 DNA: TGTGCCAGCAGCTTACTCGCCACAGGGGGCGTGATCGATGAGCAGTTCTTC.

This clonotype was counted ten times or more. The rearrangement joins TRBV20-1 to TRBJ2-1, with TRBD2 matching over 11 bases. Germline CDR1 is DFQATT and CDR2 is SNEGSKA (reference sequence). J gave up 0 bases and V 0 bases, and 4 bases lay outside the gene matches. The CDR3 consists of 17 residues. As DNA, the CDR3 is TGCAGTGCTAGAGATCTACTAGCGGGAGCCTCCTACAATGAGCAGTTCTTC. Its translation: CSARDLLAGASYNEQFF.

The rearrangement links TRBV7-3 to TRBJ1-5, with 7 bases that match TRBD1. The trim removed 5 bases at V and 7 bases at J, leaving 17 bases unmatched. The CDR3 has 17 amino acids. Looked up from germline, CDR1 is SGHTA and CDR2 is FQGTGA. CDR3 protein: CASSQLKNRGRGQPQHF. The CDR3, as DNA: TGTGCCAGCAGCCAACTTAAAAACAGGGGCCGGGGACAGCCCCAGCATTTT.

This clonotype was picked up many times. The chain couples TRBV5-5 to TRBJ2-2, with 7 positions matching TRBD1. The length of the CDR3 is 13 residues. CDR1 and CDR2 (germline): SGHKS, YYEKEE (reference sequence). V shed 3 bases and J 5 bases; nucleotides not matched to a gene: 1. CDR3 region: CASSYRGTGELFF. The CDR3 DNA follows: TGTGCCAGCAGCTACAGGGGTACCGGGGAGCTGTTTTTT.

This clonotype was observed many times. The chain carries TRBV7-2 and TRBJ2-2, with a weak D call TRBD1 (6 bases). Germline values: CDR1 SGHTA, CDR2 FQGNSA. This CDR3 has 17 amino acids. The germline V and J ends were trimmed by 4 bases and 6 bases, with 21 bases remaining between them. CDR3 amino acids: CASSSNQLTGRAGELFF. CDR3 nucleotide sequence: TGTGCCAGCAGCTCCAACCAACTGACAGGAAGGGCCGGGGAGCTGTTTTTT.

This clonotype was seen a few times. The chain couples TRBV20-1 to TRBJ1-4, with no clear D. There are 14 residues in the CDR3. CDR1 is DFQATT, CDR2 SNEGSKA, per germline (reference sequence). The V and J ends lost 0 bases and 7 bases respectively, with 12 bases between them. The CDR3: CSAREGSVLEKLFF. DNA for the CDR3: TGCAGTGCTAGAGAAGGCTCTGTTCTTGAAAAACTGTTTTTT.

This clonotype occurred many times. V usage is TRBV2 and J usage is TRBJ2-5; D possibly corresponds to TRBD2 (5 bases). The V and J ends lost 7 bases and 0 bases respectively, with 15 bases between them. The CDR3 has 15 residues. CDR1 and CDR2 (germline): SNHLY, FYNNEI. The CDR3 loop is CASTPLEGNQETQYF. The CDR3 DNA follows: TGTGCCAGCACCCCTCTTGAGGGCAACCAAGAGACCCAGTACTTC.

In its sample, this clonotype was seen many times. Here the CDR3 reads CASSLRQGVQPQHF. The DNA for the CDR3 is TGTGCCAGCAGTTTAAGACAGGGAGTTCAGCCCCAGCATTTT. The rearrangement links TRBV12-3 or TRBV12-4 to TRBJ1-5; 7 bases align to TRBD1. The trim removed 2 bases at V and 6 bases at J, leaving 4 bases unmatched. This CDR3 region has 14 residues.

This clonotype appeared a few times. The chain has TRBV19 and TRBJ2-2; D gene uncertain. V dropped 3 bases and J dropped 4 bases, with 21 bases sitting between them. The CDR3 is made up of 18 amino acids. The germline V gene encodes CDR1 LNHDA and CDR2 SQIVND (reference sequence). DNA for the CDR3: TGTGCCAGTAGTATTAAGGCCGGACGATACCGGGTCACCGGGGAGCTGTTTTTT. Protein product: CASSIKAGRYRVTGELFF. Together with reference TRBV19 and TRBJ2-2, the CDR3 gives the full variable domain: DGGITQSPKYLFRKEGQNVTLSCEQNLNHDAMYWYRQDPGQGLRLIYYSQIVNDFQKGDIAEGYSVSREKKESFPLTVTSAQKNPTAFYLCASSIKAGRYRVTGELFFGEGSRLTVL.

The chain is built from TRBV5-5 and TRBJ2-1; a possible D gene is TRBD1 (5 bases). Germline CDR1 reads SGHKS; CDR2 reads YYEKEE (reference sequence). The CDR3 runs 15 residues. V was shortened by 0 bases and J by 4 bases, with 11 bases between the two germline ends. The chain's CDR3 is CASSLGQDIYNEQFF. CDR3 nucleotide sequence: TGTGCCAGCAGCTTGGGTCAGGACATTTACAATGAGCAGTTCTTC.

V is TRBV19 and J is TRBJ2-1; 7 bases match TRBD1. CDR3 length: 15 amino acids. CDR1 and CDR2 (germline): LNHDA, SQIVND (reference sequence). V shed 5 bases, J shed 0 bases, and the junction held 4 bases outside the gene matches. Here the CDR3 DNA reads TGTGCCAGTAGTCGCGCAGGGGGCTCCTACAATGAGCAGTTCTTC. Protein sequence: CASSRAGGSYNEQFF.

The chain carries TRBV19 and TRBJ2-7; tentatively, D is TRBD2 (6 bases). Trimming took 1 base from V and 0 from J, leaving 10 bases between them. The length of the CDR3 is 15 residues. From germline, CDR1 is LNHDA and CDR2 SQIVND (reference sequence). CDR3 nucleotides: TGTGCCAGTAGTATAGTCGGCGGGACCTCCTACGAGCAGTACTTC. It is translated as CASSIVGGTSYEQYF.

This chain connects TRBV4-1 to TRBJ2-5; 7 bases match TRBD2. The CDR3 loop spans 14 amino acids. Germline trimming cut 0 bases from V and 5 bases from J; bases unmatched to any gene: 3. Germline lookup yields CDR1 MGHRA and CDR2 YSYEKL. CDR3 sequence reads: CASSQETSKETQYF. The CDR3 coding sequence is TGCGCCAGCAGCCAAGAGACTAGCAAGGAGACCCAGTACTTC.

This clonotype was seen repeatedly, ten times or more. The chain links TRBV20-1 to TRBJ2-5; D is tentatively TRBD1 or TRBD2 (5 bases each). The CDR3 is 14 residues long. Trimming shortened V by 4 bases and J by 4 bases, and 16 bases separated the two germline ends. Germline loops: CDR1 DFQATT, CDR2 SNEGSKA (reference sequence). CDR3 coding DNA: TGCAGTGCTATTAGAGATGGGACGGGAGAGACCCAGTACTTC. This codes for CSAIRDGTGETQYF.

This clonotype was picked up a small number of times. The J gene is TRBJ2-1, the V gene TRBV7-9, with 12 bases identical to TRBD2. V gave up 5 bases and J gave up 0 bases; unmatched junction bases: 17. The CDR3 spans 21 residues. Germline V lookup: CDR1 SEHNR, CDR2 FQNEAQ (reference sequence). CDR3 in amino acids: CASSTPAGTSGPPSSYNEQFF. CDR3 sequence (DNA): TGTGCCAGCAGCACACCCGCCGGGACTAGCGGGCCCCCAAGCTCCTACAATGAGCAGTTCTTC.

This clonotype has a count of ten or more. The chain employs TRBV12-3 or TRBV12-4 and TRBJ2-3; the D is unclear. The CDR3 length is 13 residues. With 2 bases removed from V and 4 bases from J, the gap between germline ends came to 7 bases. Here the CDR3 reads CASSLRRADTQYF. The CDR3 DNA follows: TGTGCCAGCAGTTTAAGAAGGGCAGATACGCAGTATTTT.